A single sample is the source of the 26 T cell receptor beta chains below, sequenced in a study of monozygotic twins with inflammatory bowel disease. TCRdb reprocessed the 5' RACE reads and keeps a single row for each CDR3 protein, giving no DNA. Its table records 200,000 to 250,000 distinct CDR3 sequences. Source material: blood. The source is a human donor with ulcerative colitis or Crohn's disease, or a healthy co-twin of an affected twin (not recorded which).

This chain uses TRBV7-9 with TRBJ2-1; TCRdb lists TRBD1, though no DNA is available to test this call. The CDR3 has 13 amino acids. Germline lookup yields CDR1 SEHNR and CDR2 FQNEAQ (reference sequence). The CDR3 loop is CASSLPRRHEQFF.

This chain uses TRBV6-6 with TRBJ1-5; the TRBD1 assignment by TCRdb is unverifiable without DNA. CDR1 and CDR2 (germline): MNHNY, SVGAGI (reference sequence). The CDR3 consists of 14 residues. CDR3 sequence reads: CASSYATGWQPQHF.

This chain uses TRBV19 with TRBJ1-2; TCRdb outputs TRBD1, but without DNA this stays unchecked. Germline V lookup: CDR1 LNHDA, CDR2 SQIVND (reference sequence). This CDR3 comprises 15 residues. Here the CDR3 reads CASKGVQGSNYGYTF.

The chain links TRBV2 to TRBJ2-2. The CDR3 is made up of 15 amino acids. Germline V lookup: CDR1 SNHLY, CDR2 FYNNEI. The CDR3 is CASSVVGIGTGELFF.

The J gene is TRBJ1-6, the V gene TRBV20-1. From germline, CDR1 is DFQATT and CDR2 SNEGSKA (reference sequence). The length of the CDR3 is 17 residues. This CDR3 is CSAIGGASHLYNSPLHF.

The chain joins TRBV9 to TRBJ1-1; as DNA is missing, the TRBD1 call by TCRdb cannot be tested. Germline V CDR1 and CDR2: SGDLS, YYNGEE. The CDR3 length is 14 residues. The CDR3 sequence is CASSPEGGNTEAFF.

The V call is TRBV7-8, the J call TRBJ1-3. Germline loops: CDR1 SGHVS, CDR2 FQNEAQ. CDR3 length: 14 residues. This CDR3 is CASSMGSPGNTIYF.

The rearrangement uses TRBV2 and TRBJ1-5; checking the TCRdb D call of TRBD1 is not possible without DNA. There are 15 residues in the CDR3. From germline, CDR1 is SNHLY and CDR2 FYNNEI. This CDR3 is CASMLWTGEGQPQHF.

The rearrangement joins TRBV6-6 to TRBJ1-1; the TCRdb D gene call, TRBD1, has no DNA to confirm it. CDR3 length: 14 amino acids. Per germline, CDR1 MNHNY and CDR2 SVGAGI (reference sequence). CDR3 loop: CASSYLEGGTEAFF.

The gene calls are TRBV20-1 and TRBJ1-2; TCRdb designates TRBD1, a call that cannot be tested without DNA. CDR1 and CDR2 (germline): DFQATT, SNEGSKA (reference sequence). The CDR3 sequence is 11 residues long. This CDR3 reads CSAGTGAGYTF.

The rearrangement uses TRBV11-2 and TRBJ2-3; TCRdb's assignment of TRBD2 cannot be checked, as there is no DNA. The CDR3 spans 20 residues. Germline-derived CDR1 and CDR2 are SGHAT and FQNNGV. This CDR3 is CASSPTRLGLRDSPKFAQYF.

This chain links TRBV20-1 with TRBJ1-4. There are 13 residues in the CDR3. CDR1 is DFQATT, CDR2 SNEGSKA, per germline (reference sequence). The CDR3 spells CSAGIGNNEKLFF.

This chain joins TRBV5-1 and TRBJ1-4; TCRdb gives TRBD1 as the D gene, but with no DNA this cannot be confirmed. The CDR3 has 14 residues. Germline V gene sequence: CDR1 SGHRS, CDR2 YFSETQ. The chain's CDR3 is CASSQTVKNEKLFF.

The J gene is TRBJ1-2, the V gene TRBV7-8. CDR3 length: 15 residues. Per germline, CDR1 SGHVS and CDR2 FQNEAQ. The CDR3 loop is CASSYRGGMGYGYTF.

This chain uses TRBV5-4 with TRBJ2-3; TCRdb's D call, TRBD2, is unchecked because there is no DNA. CDR3 length: 20 residues. Germline loops: CDR1 SGHNT, CDR2 YYREEE (reference sequence). The CDR3 reads CASSLVGLAGRRLDTDTQYF.

CDR3 region: CSAGRGTGELFF. The chain has TRBV20-1 and TRBJ2-2; TCRdb's assignment of TRBD1 cannot be checked, as there is no DNA. The germline CDR1 and CDR2 sequences are DFQATT and SNEGSKA (reference sequence). This CDR3 is built from 12 residues.

The rearrangement joins TRBV7-9 to TRBJ2-2; TCRdb picks TRBD1, but there is no DNA to check that call. This CDR3 contains 15 residues. Germline V CDR1 and CDR2: SEHNR, FQNEAQ (reference sequence). CDR3 in amino acids: CASSSRGANTGELFF.

The V call is TRBV20-1, the J call TRBJ2-5; no DNA is available, so the TRBD1 call from TCRdb remains unchecked. The CDR3 extends over 13 amino acids. CDR1 DFQATT and CDR2 SNEGSKA come from the germline V gene (reference sequence). This chain's CDR3 is CSAKQGAKETQYF.

The chain's CDR3 is CASRGARELFF. V is TRBV2 and J is TRBJ2-2; TCRdb's D call of TRBD1 is untestable without DNA. This CDR3 spans 11 amino acids. Germline V gene data show CDR1 as SNHLY and CDR2 as FYNNEI.

The chain combines TRBV12-3 or TRBV12-4 with TRBJ2-2; TCRdb selects TRBD1, and the lack of DNA leaves this call unchecked. This CDR3 contains 14 residues. Here the CDR3 reads CASRRGGLAGELFF.

The gene calls are TRBV12-3 or TRBV12-4 and TRBJ1-2; TCRdb picks TRBD1, but there is no DNA to check that call. The CDR3 extends over 15 amino acids. CDR3 protein: CASSFGSPGASGYTF.

The chain uses TRBV3-1 and TRBJ2-3. The CDR3 is 14 amino acids. CDR1 is LGHDT and CDR2 is YNNKEL in the germline V gene (reference sequence). The CDR3 is CASSQERGLGTQYF.

This chain links TRBV5-1 with TRBJ2-7. Per the germline V gene, CDR1 is SGHRS and CDR2 is YFSETQ. The CDR3 has 14 amino acids. CDR3 loop: CASSLGLSSYEQYF.

This sequence joins TRBV7-2 and TRBJ1-1. The CDR3 length is 13 residues. Germline CDR1 SGHTA, CDR2 FQGNSA. The chain's CDR3 is CASSGRRTAEAFF.

The chain has TRBV7-9 and TRBJ1-1; the TCRdb call, TRBD1, lacks DNA for checking. The CDR3 spans 17 residues. Germline V lookup: CDR1 SEHNR, CDR2 FQNEAQ (reference sequence). The CDR3 is CASSLVFGTGPNTEAFF.

The chain recombines TRBV6-1 with TRBJ2-2; the TCRdb D gene call, TRBD1, has no DNA to confirm it. CDR3 length equals 14 residues. The germline gives CDR1 MNHNS, CDR2 SASEGT. CDR3: CASDRDTPKGELFF.